The 5 T cell receptor beta chains given below trace back to one sample, sequenced in a study of blood T cell repertoires in COVID-19. Profiled with immunoSEQ multiplex PCR; TCRdb holds only in-frame clones, not every one. The data contain roughly 250,000 clones, more than 65% of them singletons. Source material: peripheral blood. The receptors come from a woman between 40 and 50 years old with active or convalescent COVID-19.

The chain has TRBV20-1 and TRBJ1-1; D gene ambiguous. CDR3 size: 11 residues. Germline-derived CDR1 and CDR2 are DFQATT and SNEGSKA (reference sequence). The ends were cut back, 3 bases at V and 3 bases at J, with 5 bases in the middle. CDR3 in amino acids: CSASPDTEAFF. Written as DNA, the CDR3 is TGCAGTGCTAGCCCGGACACTGAAGCTTTCTTT.

V and J are TRBV5-1 and TRBJ1-5; no firm D call. The CDR3 has 11 residues. Per germline, CDR1 SGHRS and CDR2 YFSETQ. V was clipped by 4 bases and J by 3 bases, with 2 bases between them. The CDR3 coding sequence is TGCGCCAGCAGCCTCAATCAGCCCCAGCATTTT. Amino acid sequence: CASSLNQPQHF.

This chain links TRBV23-1 with TRBJ2-7, with D perhaps matching TRBD2 (5 bases). TRBV23-1 is flagged as an ORF with uncertain function. The length of the CDR3 is 15 residues. Trimming took 2 bases from V and 4 from J, leaving 15 bases between them. CDR3 in DNA: TGCGCCAGCAGTCAACCGACTAAGGAGCGGTACGAGCAGTACGTC. It encodes CASSQPTKERYEQYV.

The chain combines TRBV11-2 with TRBJ1-2; D is perhaps TRBD1 (6 bases). The CDR3 runs 14 residues. Germline CDR1 is SGHAT and CDR2 is FQNNGV. The ends were cut back, 3 bases at V and 3 bases at J, with 11 bases in the middle. The CDR3 sequence is CASSFRRTDYGYTF. The CDR3, as DNA: TGTGCCAGCAGCTTCCGTCGGACAGACTATGGCTACACCTTC.

The sample holds one count of this clone. In DNA, the CDR3 is TGTGCCAGCAGCGAGGGCAGGGGATTGGATACGCAGTATTTT. Amino acids: CASSEGRGLDTQYF. The V call is TRBV5-4, the J call TRBJ2-3; possibly TRBD1 for D (6 bases). The CDR3 runs 14 residues. V dropped 4 bases and J dropped 6 bases, with 15 bases sitting between them. The germline V gene has CDR1 SGHNT and CDR2 YYREEE (reference sequence).